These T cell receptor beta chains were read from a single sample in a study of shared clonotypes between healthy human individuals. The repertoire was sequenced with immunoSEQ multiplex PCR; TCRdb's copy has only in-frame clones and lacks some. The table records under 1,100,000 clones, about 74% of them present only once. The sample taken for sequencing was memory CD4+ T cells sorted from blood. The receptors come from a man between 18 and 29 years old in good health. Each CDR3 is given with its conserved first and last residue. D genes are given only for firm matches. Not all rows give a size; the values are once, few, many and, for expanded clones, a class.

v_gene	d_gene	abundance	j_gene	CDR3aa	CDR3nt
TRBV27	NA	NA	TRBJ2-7	CASSLSWGVQYF	TGTGCCAGCAGTTTATCGTGGGGGGTTCAGTACTTC
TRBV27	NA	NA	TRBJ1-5	CASSPRSNQPQHF	TGTGCCAGCAGTCCCAGGAGCAATCAGCCCCAGCATTTT
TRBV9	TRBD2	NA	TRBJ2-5	CASSAFPGLAEETQYF	TGTGCCAGCAGCGCTTTTCCGGGACTAGCGGAAGAGACCCAGTACTTC
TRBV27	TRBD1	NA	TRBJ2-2	CASSRQGTLSGELFF	TGTGCCAGCAGTAGACAGGGTACTCTTAGCGGGGAGCTGTTTTTT
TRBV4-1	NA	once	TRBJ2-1	CASSQPQRGRGEQFF	TGCGCCAGCAGCCAACCACAGCGAGGGCGAGGTGAGCAGTTCTTC
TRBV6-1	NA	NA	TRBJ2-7	CASGTRGTPRYEQYF	TGTGCCAGCGGCACACGGGGGACACCTCGCTACGAGCAGTACTTC
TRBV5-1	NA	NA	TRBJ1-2	CASSLYPGSYGYTF	TGCGCCAGCAGCTTGTATCCGGGGAGTTATGGCTACACCTTC
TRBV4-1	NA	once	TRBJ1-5	CASSQENRAPSQPQHF	TGCGCCAGCAGCCAAGAGAACAGGGCCCCCAGTCAGCCCCAGCATTTT
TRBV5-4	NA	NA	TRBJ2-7	CASTALRGGGEQYF	TGTGCCAGCACCGCGCTTCGAGGGGGAGGCGAGCAGTACTTC
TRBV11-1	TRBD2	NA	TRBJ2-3	CASSSTSGGLTDTQYF	TGTGCCAGCAGCTCTACTAGCGGGGGGCTCACAGATACGCAGTATTTT
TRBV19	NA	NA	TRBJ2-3	CASRVGVTDTQYF	TGTGCCAGTAGAGTCGGCGTCACGGATACGCAGTATTTT
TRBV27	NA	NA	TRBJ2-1	CASSLHNEQFF	TGTGCCAGCAGTCTCCACAATGAGCAGTTCTTC
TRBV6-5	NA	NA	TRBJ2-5	CASSYGGWETQYF	TGTGCCAGCAGTTACGGGGGGTGGGAGACCCAGTACTTC
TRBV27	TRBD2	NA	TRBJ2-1	CASSPGLEPRGEQFF	TGTGCCAGCAGTCCCGGACTAGAACCCCGGGGTGAGCAGTTCTTC